This T cell receptor (beta chain) emerged from a study of T-cell memory formation after mild COVID-19. TCRdb reanalysed the 5' RACE reads using MiXCR and keeps one entry per CDR3 protein. The sample has a few hundred thousand distinct CDR3 sequences, roughly 21% seen once; the top ten hold more than 20%. The CDR3 loop spans 13 amino acids. Germline CDR1 is SQVTM and CDR2 is ANQGSEA. After removal of 4 bases from V and 7 bases from J, the junction contained 6 bases not matched to a gene. This clonotype showed up just a few times. The source of this sequence is a young man who had mild COVID-19 (a few samples of this study predate the infection). Cell type and time point are not known. The chain has TRBV29-1 and TRBJ1-5; TRBD1 aligns across 8 bases. Source material: PBMCs or a T cell subset sorted from them (not recorded which). The CDR3 reads CSVGTGSGQPQHF. The CDR3 region has the DNA TGCAGCGTTGGGACAGGGTCCGGGCAGCCCCAGCATTTT.